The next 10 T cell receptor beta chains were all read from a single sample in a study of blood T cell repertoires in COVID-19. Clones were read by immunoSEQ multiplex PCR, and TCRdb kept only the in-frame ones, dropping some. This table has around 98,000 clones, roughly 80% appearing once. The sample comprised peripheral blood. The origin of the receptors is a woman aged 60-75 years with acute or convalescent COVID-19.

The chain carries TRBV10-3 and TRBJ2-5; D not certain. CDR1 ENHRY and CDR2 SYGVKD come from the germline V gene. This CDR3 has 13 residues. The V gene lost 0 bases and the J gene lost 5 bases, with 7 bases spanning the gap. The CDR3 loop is CAISESGAETQYF. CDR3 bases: TGTGCCATCAGTGAGTCCGGAGCGGAGACCCAGTACTTC.

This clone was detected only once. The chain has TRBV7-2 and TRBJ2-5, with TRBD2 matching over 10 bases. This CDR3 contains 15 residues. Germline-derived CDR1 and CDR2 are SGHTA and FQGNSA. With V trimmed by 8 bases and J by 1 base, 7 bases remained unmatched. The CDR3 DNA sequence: TGTGCCAGCGGATCCCTAGCGGGGGCCCAAGAGACCCAGTACTTC. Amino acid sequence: CASGSLAGAQETQYF.

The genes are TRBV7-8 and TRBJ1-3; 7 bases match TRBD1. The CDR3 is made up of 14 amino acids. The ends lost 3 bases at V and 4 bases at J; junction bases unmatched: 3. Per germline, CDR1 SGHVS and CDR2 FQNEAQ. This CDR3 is CASSFQGVGNTIYF. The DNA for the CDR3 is TGTGCCAGCAGCTTTCAGGGGGTCGGAAACACCATATATTTT.

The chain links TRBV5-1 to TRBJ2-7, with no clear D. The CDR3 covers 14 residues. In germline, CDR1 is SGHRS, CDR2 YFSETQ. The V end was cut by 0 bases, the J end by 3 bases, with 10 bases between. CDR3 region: CASSLDPTLYEQYF. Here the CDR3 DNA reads TGCGCCAGCAGCTTGGACCCTACGCTCTACGAGCAGTACTTC.

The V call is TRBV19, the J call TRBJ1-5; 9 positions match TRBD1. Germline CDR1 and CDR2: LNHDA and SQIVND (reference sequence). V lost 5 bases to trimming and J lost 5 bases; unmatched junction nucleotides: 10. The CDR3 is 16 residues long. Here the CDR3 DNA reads TGTGCCAGTAGTCATAGGGCAGGGACAGGGTATCAGCCCCAGCATTTT. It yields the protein CASSHRAGTGYQPQHF.

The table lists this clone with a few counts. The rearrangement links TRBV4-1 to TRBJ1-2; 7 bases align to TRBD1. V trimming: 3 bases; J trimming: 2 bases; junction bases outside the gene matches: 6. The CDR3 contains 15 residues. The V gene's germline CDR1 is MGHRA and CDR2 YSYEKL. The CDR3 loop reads CASSHAHRGNYGYTF. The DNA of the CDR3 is TGCGCCAGCAGCCACGCCCACAGGGGAAACTATGGCTACACCTTC.

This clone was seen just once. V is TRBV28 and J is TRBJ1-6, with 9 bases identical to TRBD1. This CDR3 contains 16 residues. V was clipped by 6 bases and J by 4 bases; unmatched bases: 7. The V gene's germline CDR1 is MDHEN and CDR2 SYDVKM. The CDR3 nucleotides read TGTGCCAGCAGCCTTCGGGGGACAGGGTATAATTCACCCCTCCACTTT. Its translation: CASSLRGTGYNSPLHF.

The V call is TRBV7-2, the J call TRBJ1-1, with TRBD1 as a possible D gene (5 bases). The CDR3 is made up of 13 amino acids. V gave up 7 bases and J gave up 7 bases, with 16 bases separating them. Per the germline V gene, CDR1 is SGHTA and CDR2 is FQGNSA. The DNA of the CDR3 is TGTGCCAGCACCCAAGGTCCAGGGTTTGAAGCTTTCTTT. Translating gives CASTQGPGFEAFF.

CDR3 protein: CATSRKPLGRNIQYF. CDR3 sequence (DNA): TGTGCCACCAGCAGGAAGCCACTAGGCCGAAACATTCAGTACTTC. The J gene is TRBJ2-4, the V gene TRBV15, with D possibly being TRBD2 (5 bases). CDR1 LNHNV and CDR2 YYDKDF come from the germline V gene (reference sequence). The CDR3 runs to 15 residues. Trimming pared 3 bases from V and 6 bases from J, leaving 15 bases between.

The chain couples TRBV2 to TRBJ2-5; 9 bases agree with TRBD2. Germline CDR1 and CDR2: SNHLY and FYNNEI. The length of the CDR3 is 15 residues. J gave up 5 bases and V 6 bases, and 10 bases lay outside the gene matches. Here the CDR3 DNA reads TGTGCCAGCAGCACATTGCGGGGGGGCGTGGAGACCCAGTACTTC. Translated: CASSTLRGGVETQYF.